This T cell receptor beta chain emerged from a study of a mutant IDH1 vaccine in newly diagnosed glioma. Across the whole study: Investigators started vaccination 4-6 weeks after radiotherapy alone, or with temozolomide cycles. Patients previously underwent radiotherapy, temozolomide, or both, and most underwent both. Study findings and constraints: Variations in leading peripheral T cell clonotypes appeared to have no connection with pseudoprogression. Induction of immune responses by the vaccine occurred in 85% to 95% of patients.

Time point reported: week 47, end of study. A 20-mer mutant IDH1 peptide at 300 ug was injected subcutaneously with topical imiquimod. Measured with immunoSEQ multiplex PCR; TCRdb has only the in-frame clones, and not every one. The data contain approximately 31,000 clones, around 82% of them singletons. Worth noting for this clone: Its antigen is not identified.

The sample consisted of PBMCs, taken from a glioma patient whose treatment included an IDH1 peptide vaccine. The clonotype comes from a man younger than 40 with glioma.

CDR3 sequence (DNA): TGTGCCAGCAGTGATAATGAGGGCCCCTATAATTCACCCCTCCACTTT. Translation gives CASSDNEGPYNSPLHF. This chain connects TRBV6-1 to TRBJ1-6, with no clear D. CDR3 length: 16 residues. Trimming left V 3 bases short and J 2 bases short, with 11 bases between. Germline lookup yields CDR1 MNHNS and CDR2 SASEGT.